This is a list of T cell receptor beta chains from one sample in a study of Graves' ophthalmopathy and Graves' hyperthyroidism. Each CDR3 protein is one row after TCRdb ran MiXCR on the multiplex PCR reads. Counted here are hundreds of thousands of distinct CDR3 sequences, roughly two fifths occurring once; the ten biggest clones make up about 40%. Sequenced sample: peripheral blood. The receptors originated from an adult man with Graves' ophthalmopathy. The CDR3 runs from the conserved cysteine through the conserved F or W. A D gene is named only where the DNA matches it firmly. Some rows have no size entry. The others give once, few or many, or a class for an expanded clone.

size	J	D	V	length	DNA	CDR3
NA	TRBJ1-3	TRBD1	TRBV2	17	TGTGCCAGCAGCCTATCGACAGGGGGAAGGAGGGGAAACACCATATATTTT	CASSLSTGGRRGNTIYF
few	TRBJ2-7	NA	TRBV2	14	TGTGCCAGCAGTTTACGACGGGGGACCTACGAGCAGTACTTC	CASSLRRGTYEQYF
few	TRBJ2-7	NA	TRBV5-1	14	TGCGCCAGCAGCGGAACTCAGCTGTCCTACGAGCAGTACTTC	CASSGTQLSYEQYF
few	TRBJ2-2	TRBD2	TRBV25-1	16	TGTGCCAGCTCACTTGGGACTAGCGTTAACACCGGGGAGCTGTTTTTT	CASSLGTSVNTGELFF
many	TRBJ1-6	NA	TRBV10-3	13	TGTGCCATCAGTGACCCGGGAAATTCACCCCTCCACTTT	CAISDPGNSPLHF
NA	TRBJ1-1	TRBD1	TRBV29-1	13	TGCAGCGTTGGTGGGGACAGCCTGGATGAAGCTTTCTTT	CSVGGDSLDEAFF
NA	TRBJ2-7	NA	TRBV10-3	11	TGTGCCATCAGACGCGCCAACGAGCAGTACTTC	CAIRRANEQYF
few	TRBJ2-2	NA	TRBV20-1	14	TGCAGTGCTAGTCGTCAGACGAACACCGGGGAGCTGTTTTTT	CSASRQTNTGELFF
few	TRBJ2-5	TRBD2	TRBV7-9	15	TGTGCCAGCAGCAGCCTAGCGGGAAGGGGGGAGACCCAGTACTTC	CASSSLAGRGETQYF
NA	TRBJ1-6	NA	TRBV12-3/TRBV12-4	13	TGTGCCAGCAGACCGGTCTGGGATTCACCCCTCCACTTT	CASRPVWDSPLHF
NA	TRBJ1-2	NA	TRBV9	12	TGTGCCAGCAGCCAGGGTTTGGATGGCTACACCTTC	CASSQGLDGYTF
many	TRBJ1-4	TRBD1	TRBV29-1	13	TGCAGCGTTGTTGAGGGGGCGGGTGAAAAACTGTTTTTT	CSVVEGAGEKLFF
many	TRBJ1-6	NA	TRBV7-9	14	TGTGCCAGCAGCATGGGGACTAGGGATTCACCCCTCCACTTT	CASSMGTRDSPLHF
NA	TRBJ2-5	NA	TRBV7-2	13	TGTGCCAGCTGCTGGGGCGGGGACGAGACCCAGTACTTC	CASCWGGDETQYF
NA	TRBJ2-6	NA	TRBV19	15	TGTGCCAGCCAAGATCATTACTCTGGGGCCAACGTCCTGACTTTC	CASQDHYSGANVLTF
NA	TRBJ2-5	TRBD1	TRBV10-3	15	TGTGCCAGCAGTGTAGAGACAGGGGAACAAGAGACCCAGTACTTC	CASSVETGEQETQYF
NA	TRBJ2-7	TRBD2	TRBV20-1	18	TGCAGTGCTACCCACCACCAGAGACTAGCGGGAGACTCCTACGAGCAGTACTTC	CSATHHQRLAGDSYEQYF
NA	TRBJ1-2	NA	TRBV5-5	16	TGTGCCAGCAGCTTGGACTGGGGGACCTGGAACTATGGCTACACCTTC	CASSLDWGTWNYGYTF
NA	TRBJ2-5	NA	TRBV7-9	14	TGTGCCAGCAGCACCTGGACCGACCCAGGGGCCCAGTACTTC	CASSTWTDPGAQYF
many	TRBJ1-4	TRBD1	TRBV2	13	TGTGCCAGCAGCCCCGGGACAGTAGAAAAACTGTTTTTT	CASSPGTVEKLFF
many	TRBJ1-5	TRBD1	TRBV7-9	14	TGTGCCAGCAGCTTAGGGACAGGGGAGCAGCCCCAGCATTTT	CASSLGTGEQPQHF
NA	TRBJ2-7	NA	TRBV11-2	16	TGTGCCAGCAGTGCTAGCAGAGACGGGGGCTCCTACGAGCAGTACTTC	CASSASRDGGSYEQYF
many	TRBJ2-7	NA	TRBV7-2	15	TGTGCCAGCAGCTGGGGAGGCGCCGTCCCCTACGAGCAGTACTTC	CASSWGGAVPYEQYF
NA	TRBJ2-7	TRBD1	TRBV11-2	11	TGTGCCTCGGGACAGTTCTACGAGCAGTACTTC	CASGQFYEQYF
NA	TRBJ2-5	NA	TRBV5-8	13	TGTGCCAGCAGCTCCGGGACCGCAATGGCCCAGTACTTC	CASSSGTAMAQYF
NA	TRBJ2-5	TRBD1	TRBV29-1	15	TGCAGCGTTGAAAAGGGACAGGGGCAGTGGGAGACCCAGTACTTC	CSVEKGQGQWETQYF
NA	TRBJ1-5	TRBD1	TRBV15	16	TGTGCCACCAGCGTCCAACAGGGGTCGCTGAATCAGCCCCAGCATTTT	CATSVQQGSLNQPQHF
many	TRBJ1-1	NA	TRBV7-9	12	TGTGCCAGCAGCCAAGGGGACACTGAAGCTTTCTTT	CASSQGDTEAFF
many	TRBJ1-1	TRBD1	TRBV29-1	16	TGCAGCGCTAGACTCTGGGGACAGCCTATGAACACTGAAGCTTTCTTT	CSARLWGQPMNTEAFF
NA	TRBJ2-7	TRBD1	TRBV20-1	15	TGCAGTGCAAAAAGGACAGGGGACAGAGCCTACGAGCAGTACTTC	CSAKRTGDRAYEQYF
few	TRBJ2-5	TRBD2	TRBV6-5	15	TGTGCCAGCAGTTCCCTAGCGGGAGGTAGAGAGACCCAGTACTTC	CASSSLAGGRETQYF
many	TRBJ1-1	NA	TRBV20-1	10	TGCAGTGCTGAGGGGTCTGAAGCTTTCTTT	CSAEGSEAFF
NA	TRBJ1-4	TRBD1	TRBV29-1	13	TGCAGCTTAGGGCAGGGGGCTAGTGAAAAACTGTTTTTT	CSLGQGASEKLFF
NA	TRBJ1-1	NA	TRBV6-5	14	TGTGCCAGCAGTCACAGGGCGAGGGTCACTGAAGCTTTCTTT	CASSHRARVTEAFF
NA	TRBJ2-6	NA	TRBV15	16	TGTGCCAGCAGACAAGGAAGGACCACCGGGGCCAACGTCCTGACTTTC	CASRQGRTTGANVLTF
NA	TRBJ2-5	TRBD2	TRBV28	16	TGTGCCAGCAGCTACCCGGGGGGGGCTTACCAAGAGACCCAGTACTTC	CASSYPGGAYQETQYF
NA	TRBJ2-7	TRBD2	TRBV5-4	14	TGTGCCAGCAGCTACGGGCGGGAGGGTGACGAGCAGTACTTC	CASSYGREGDEQYF
few	TRBJ2-5	NA	TRBV20-1	15	TGCAGTGCCACCCCAGGGGGGGTAGGGAAAGAGACCCAGTACTTC	CSATPGGVGKETQYF
NA	TRBJ1-6	TRBD1	TRBV10-3	14	TGTGCCAGCAGTTATAGGGGGCGCGATTCACCCCTCCACTTT	CASSYRGRDSPLHF
NA	TRBJ2-7	NA	TRBV25-1	13	TGTGCCAGCAGTTTGACAGTTTACTACGAGCAGTACTTC	CASSLTVYYEQYF
many	TRBJ2-6	NA	TRBV13	15	TGTGCCAGCAGCGCGCGACAGCCCCTGGCCAACGTCCTGACTTTC	CASSARQPLANVLTF
many	TRBJ1-2	NA	TRBV29-1	11	TGCAGCGTTGACTTCGGGAGAGGCTACACCTTC	CSVDFGRGYTF